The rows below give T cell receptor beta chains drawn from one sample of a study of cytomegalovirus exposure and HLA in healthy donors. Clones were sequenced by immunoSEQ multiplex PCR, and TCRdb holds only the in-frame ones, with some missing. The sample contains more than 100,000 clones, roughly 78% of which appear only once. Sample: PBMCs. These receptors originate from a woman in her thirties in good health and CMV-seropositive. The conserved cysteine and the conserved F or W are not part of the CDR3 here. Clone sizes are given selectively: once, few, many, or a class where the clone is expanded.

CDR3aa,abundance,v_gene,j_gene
ASSQAYDRGAGYYGYT,-,TRBV4-2,TRBJ1-2
ASSLSGSPDTQY,-,TRBV7-2,TRBJ2-3
ASRPIGDLYGYT,-,TRBV5-1,TRBJ1-2
ASSPRGYEQY,-,TRBV6-5,TRBJ2-7
ASSLSRLAGVDTQY,once,TRBV7-9,TRBJ2-3
ASSPAGGNNEQF,-,TRBV5-4,TRBJ2-1
ASSSWAGTQNQPQH,once,TRBV28,TRBJ1-5
AISGAGAGNQPQH,-,TRBV10-3,TRBJ1-5
ASSQGGGRTYEQY,-,TRBV4-1,TRBJ2-7
ASTRHSSYEQY,-,TRBV27,-
ASLDRGNSPLH,-,TRBV6-1,TRBJ1-6
ASTSDRGYNQPQH,-,TRBV19,TRBJ1-5
ASSPRESGGPLH,-,TRBV4-3,TRBJ1-6
ASSRREIYNSPLH,-,TRBV5-1,TRBJ1-6
ARLDGGPLYNEQF,-,TRBV5-3,TRBJ2-1